This TCR beta chain was sequenced in a study of T cell responses to AZD1222 COVID-19 vaccine. Study-wide background: Pooling covered second doses at about 4 or about 12 weeks. Study-wide results and limits: At baseline, just a handful of AZD1222 recipients tested seropositive. Possibly, clonal diversity was underestimated; donors were largely white British and included more females. Unmutated variant regions are reportedly the target of nearly half of TCRs that are spike-specific.

This table comes from immunoSEQ multiplex PCR, and its TCRdb copy is limited to in-frame clones, with some not included. The table shows 66,000 or so clones, with approximately 84% occurring only once. The germline V and J ends were trimmed by 9 bases and 2 bases, with 10 bases remaining between them. The CDR3 length is 13 residues. CDR1 and CDR2 (germline): SNHLY, FYNNEI. With respect to this clone: The antigen is unknown.

The sequence came from an adult in good health. The sample here was peripheral blood, taken on day 0 of AZD1222 vaccination. The J gene is TRBJ2-2, the V gene TRBV2, with D maybe TRBD2 (6 bases). CDR3 sequence reads: CARRRGNTGELFF. The CDR3 DNA follows: TGTGCCAGACGGAGGGGAAACACCGGGGAGCTGTTTTTT. Supplemented by reference TRBV2 and TRBJ2-2, the full variable domain reads EPEVTQTPSHQVTQMGQEVILRCVPISNHLYFYWYRQILGQKVEFLVSFYNNEISEKSEIFDDQFSVERPDGSNFTLKIRSTKLEDSAMYFCARRRGNTGELFFGEGSRLTVL.